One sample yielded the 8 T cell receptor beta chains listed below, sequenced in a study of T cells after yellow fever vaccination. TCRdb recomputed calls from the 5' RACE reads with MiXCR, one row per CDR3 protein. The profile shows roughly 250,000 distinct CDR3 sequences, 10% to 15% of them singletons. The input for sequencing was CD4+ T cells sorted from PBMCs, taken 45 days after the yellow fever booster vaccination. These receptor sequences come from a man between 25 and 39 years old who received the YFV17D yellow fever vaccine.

The CDR3 DNA sequence: TGTGCCAGCAGCTTGCTGTCGGGAGGGCTGTCCGGGGAGCTGTTTTTT. This gives the protein CASSLLSGGLSGELFF. The V and J genes are TRBV5-5 and TRBJ2-2; 8 bases line up with TRBD2. The CDR3 is 16 residues long. Per the germline V gene, CDR1 is SGHKS and CDR2 is YYEKEE (reference sequence). The V and J ends lost 1 base and 6 bases, in that order; junction bases with no gene match: 8.

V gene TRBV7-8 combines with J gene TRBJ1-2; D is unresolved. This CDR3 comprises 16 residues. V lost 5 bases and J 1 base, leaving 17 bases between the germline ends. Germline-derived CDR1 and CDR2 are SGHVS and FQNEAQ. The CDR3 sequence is CASSHRLRAGNYGYTF. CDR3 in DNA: TGTGCCAGCAGCCACAGACTCCGGGCGGGTAACTATGGCTACACCTTC.

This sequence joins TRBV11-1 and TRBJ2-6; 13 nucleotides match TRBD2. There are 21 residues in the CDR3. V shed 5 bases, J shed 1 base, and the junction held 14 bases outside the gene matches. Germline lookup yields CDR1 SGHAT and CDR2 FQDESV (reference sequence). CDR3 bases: TGTGCCAGCAGCATCCGGACTAGCGGGAGCCGAAGAGAGTCTGGGGCCAACGTCCTGACTTTC. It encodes CASSIRTSGSRRESGANVLTF.

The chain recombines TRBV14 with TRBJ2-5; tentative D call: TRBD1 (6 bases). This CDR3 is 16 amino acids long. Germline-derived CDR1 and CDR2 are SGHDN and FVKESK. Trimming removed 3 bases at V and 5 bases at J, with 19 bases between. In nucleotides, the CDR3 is TGTGCCAGCAGCCAGTGGAGACAGGCGAGGTGGGAGACCCAGTACTTC. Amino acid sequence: CASSQWRQARWETQYF.

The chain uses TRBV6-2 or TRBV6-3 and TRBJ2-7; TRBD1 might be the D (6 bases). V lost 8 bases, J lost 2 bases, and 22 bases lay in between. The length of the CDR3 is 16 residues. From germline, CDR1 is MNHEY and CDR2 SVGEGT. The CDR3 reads CASVRPSTGPTYEQYF. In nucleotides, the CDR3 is TGTGCCAGCGTCCGACCCTCGACAGGTCCTACCTACGAGCAGTACTTC.

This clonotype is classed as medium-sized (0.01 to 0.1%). CDR3 sequence reads: CSADTRSTQYF. The CDR3 DNA reads as TGCAGCGCCGATACTAGATCCACCCAGTACTTC. The chain couples TRBV29-1 to TRBJ2-5; the D gene is possibly TRBD2 (5 bases). Trimming pared 7 bases from V and 8 bases from J, leaving 14 bases between. Germline-derived CDR1 and CDR2 are SQVTM and ANQGSEA. The CDR3 has 11 amino acids.

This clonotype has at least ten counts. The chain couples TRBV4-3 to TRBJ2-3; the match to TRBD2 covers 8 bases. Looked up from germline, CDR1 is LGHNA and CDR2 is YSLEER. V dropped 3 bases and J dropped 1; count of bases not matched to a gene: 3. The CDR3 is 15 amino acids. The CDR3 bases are TGCGCCAGCAGCCAGGCACTAGCGGGCACAGATACGCAGTATTTT. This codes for CASSQALAGTDTQYF.

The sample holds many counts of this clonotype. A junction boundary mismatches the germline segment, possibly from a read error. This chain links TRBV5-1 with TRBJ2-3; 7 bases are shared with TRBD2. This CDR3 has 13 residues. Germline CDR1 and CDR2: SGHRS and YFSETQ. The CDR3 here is CASGSGSTDTQYF. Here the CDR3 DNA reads TGTGCCAGCGGTAGCGGGAGCACAGATACGCAGTATTTT.